The 20 T cell receptor beta chains given below trace back to one sample, sequenced in a study of beta chain features in type 1 diabetes. Their cognate antigens are unknown. Since all of the isolated RNA was reverse transcribed, expressed TCRB transcripts were what got sequenced. Here immunoSEQ multiplex PCR was the method, and the copy in TCRdb shows in-frame clones only, minus some. The table shows about 150,000 clones, with approximately 8.7% occurring only once. Study results and limitations: TCRB CDR3s were moderately but significantly shorter in Type 1 diabetes patients in all four CD4+ subsets.

Sequenced input: central memory CD4+ T cells from blood. The receptors come from a woman in her 30s with type 1 diabetes.

This clone was seen at least ten times. This chain connects TRBV9 to TRBJ2-1; TRBD2 matches at 9 bases. This CDR3 has 16 residues. V dropped 3 bases and J dropped 8; count of bases not matched to a gene: 12. Germline CDR1 is SGDLS and CDR2 is YYNGEE. CDR3 in DNA: TGTGCCAGCAGCGCGAGCCGAGGCGGGAGGGTAGATGAGCAGTTCTTC. Translation gives CASSASRGGRVDEQFF.

The chain uses TRBV4-1 and TRBJ1-1, with TRBD1 matching 7 bases. This CDR3 spans 19 amino acids. Looked up from germline, CDR1 is MGHRA and CDR2 is YSYEKL. The ends lost 6 bases at V and 3 bases at J; junction bases unmatched: 22. The CDR3 bases are TGCGCCAGCAGTAAAATAAGGTCACTTACCGGGACAGCGTACACTGAAGCTTTCTTT. As protein: CASSKIRSLTGTAYTEAFF.

This CDR3 is CASSRRLAGAYNEQFF. In DNA, the CDR3 is TGTGCCAGCAGCCGTCGACTAGCGGGAGCCTACAATGAGCAGTTCTTC. The chain employs TRBV9 and TRBJ2-1, with TRBD2 matching 12 bases. The CDR3 is 16 amino acids. Germline V gene sequence: CDR1 SGDLS, CDR2 YYNGEE. Unmatched junction bases numbered 4, after V lost 4 bases and J lost 2 bases.

This clone was picked up a small number of times. The chain is built from TRBV18 and TRBJ2-7; the D gene is possibly TRBD2 (5 bases). Trimming shortened V by 4 bases and J by 2 bases, and 9 bases separated the two germline ends. This CDR3 has 13 amino acids. The germline gives CDR1 KGHSH, CDR2 LQKENI. CDR3 nucleotides: TGTGCCAGCTCACTACTAGGGACCTACGAGCAGTACTTC. This encodes CASSLLGTYEQYF.

This clone was picked up a small number of times. The chain combines TRBV30 with TRBJ2-1, with 10 bases identical to TRBD2. Trimming took 4 bases from V and 3 from J; bases not matched to a gene: 9. This CDR3 spans 16 amino acids. Germline V gives CDR1 GTSNPN, CDR2 SVGIG (reference sequence). The CDR3 sequence is CAWTPSSGSGYNEQFF. The CDR3 DNA sequence: TGTGCCTGGACCCCTTCTAGCGGGAGTGGCTACAATGAGCAGTTCTTC.

This clone came up a few times. The rearrangement links TRBV5-6 to TRBJ2-1; 14 positions match TRBD2. This CDR3 is 14 amino acids long. V lost 4 bases and J lost 9; bases outside the gene matches: 3. Germline values: CDR1 SGHDT, CDR2 YYEEEE. CDR3 coding DNA: TGTGCCAGCAGCCTAGGACTAGCGGGAGGTGAGCAGTTCTTC. It encodes CASSLGLAGGEQFF.

This clone has only a few counts. The V call is TRBV2, the J call TRBJ1-5; D gene uncertain. Trimming removed 4 bases from V and 0 bases from J, with 7 bases in between. CDR3 length equals 14 residues. In germline, CDR1 is SNHLY, CDR2 FYNNEI. The CDR3 protein is CASSAEYSNQPQHF. CDR3 DNA: TGTGCCAGCAGTGCGGAGTATAGCAATCAGCCCCAGCATTTT. Filled out from reference TRBV2 and TRBJ1-5, the complete variable domain reads EPEVTQTPSHQVTQMGQEVILRCVPISNHLYFYWYRQILGQKVEFLVSFYNNEISEKSEIFDDQFSVERPDGSNFTLKIRSTKLEDSAMYFCASSAEYSNQPQHFGDGTRLSIL.

The chain links TRBV6-5 to TRBJ2-1, with a tentative D call TRBD1 (5 bases). The ends were cut back, 0 bases at V and 8 bases at J, with 8 bases in the middle. The CDR3 has 13 amino acids. From germline, CDR1 is MNHEY and CDR2 SVGAGI. The CDR3 protein is CASSYSLGDEQFF. CDR3 coding DNA: TGTGCCAGCAGTTACTCTCTAGGGGATGAGCAGTTCTTC.

This CDR3 reads CASRRDGTEETQYF. CDR3 sequence (DNA): TGTGCCAGCAGGAGGGACGGGACAGAAGAGACCCAGTACTTC. The V and J genes are TRBV6-6 and TRBJ2-5, with TRBD1 matching 7 bases. The CDR3 contains 14 residues. Germline values: CDR1 MNHNY, CDR2 SVGAGI (reference sequence). V gave up 6 bases and J gave up 3 bases; unmatched junction bases: 7.

The gene calls are TRBV14 and TRBJ1-1; 11 nucleotides match TRBD1. Germline values: CDR1 SGHDN, CDR2 FVKESK. The CDR3 has 17 amino acids. The J segment lost 5 bases and the V segment lost 4 bases, leaving 12 bases of the junction unmatched. In nucleotides, the CDR3 is TGTGCCAGCAGCCGGACCACCGGGACAGGGGGAAGGACTGAAGCTTTCTTT. Translation: CASSRTTGTGGRTEAFF.

This clone was found a few times. The V gene is TRBV10-3, the J gene TRBJ2-7, with 11 bases lining up with TRBD2. Germline V lookup: CDR1 ENHRY, CDR2 SYGVKD. The CDR3 contains 13 residues. V lost 10 bases, J lost 5 bases, and 7 bases stayed unmatched. The CDR3 DNA follows: TGTGCCACCAAAGTGGGACTAGCGGACGAGCAGTACTTC. It codes for CATKVGLADEQYF.

This clone turned up a few times. V and J are TRBV18 and TRBJ1-1; D is perhaps TRBD1 (5 bases). Per the germline V gene, CDR1 is KGHSH and CDR2 is LQKENI. The CDR3 length is 15 residues. Between the trimmed V and J ends, which lost 1 base and 0 bases, there was a span of 9 bases. In DNA, the CDR3 is TGTGCCAGCTCACCACAGACAGAATTGAACACTGAAGCTTTCTTT. Its protein is CASSPQTELNTEAFF. Based on the CDR3 plus reference TRBV18 and TRBJ1-1, the full variable domain is NAGVMQNPRHLVRRRGQEARLRCSPMKGHSHVYWYRQLPEEGLKFMVYLQKENIIDESGMPKERFSAEFPKEGPSILRIQQVVRGDSAAYFCASSPQTELNTEAFFGQGTRLTVV.

This chain uses TRBV10-3 with TRBJ2-1, with TRBD2 matching 14 bases. J was trimmed by 7 bases and V by 6 bases; bases with no gene match: 5. Per the germline V gene, CDR1 is ENHRY and CDR2 is SYGVKD. This CDR3 spans 15 amino acids. The CDR3 protein is CAISQTSGRANEQFF. In DNA, the CDR3 is TGTGCCATCAGCCAGACTAGCGGGAGGGCAAATGAGCAGTTCTTC.

This clone was found a few times. The chain employs TRBV7-9 and TRBJ1-1; weak D call: TRBD1 (5 bases). V was shortened by 2 bases and J by 2 bases, with 12 bases between the two germline ends. The CDR3 extends over 15 amino acids. CDR1 SEHNR and CDR2 FQNEAQ come from the germline V gene (reference sequence). The CDR3 region is CASSLRRGGNTEAFF. CDR3 nucleotide sequence: TGTGCCAGCAGCTTAAGGAGGGGCGGTAACACTGAAGCTTTCTTT.

The chain is built from TRBV9 and TRBJ1-2; D remains unclear. CDR3 length: 12 residues. Trimming stripped 4 bases from V and 4 bases from J, with 8 bases between. CDR1 and CDR2 from the germline V gene are SGDLS and YYNGEE. The CDR3 coding sequence is TGTGCCAGCAGCCCCCTTCTCTATGGCTACACCTTC. Protein product: CASSPLLYGYTF.

Points on this clone: One end of the junction does not line up with germline, which may come from a read error. This rearrangement joins TRBV7-7 to TRBJ2-2; D might be TRBD2 (5 bases). CDR3 length: 16 amino acids. Germline CDR1 and CDR2: SSHAT and FNYEAQ (reference sequence). CDR3 region: CASSFESGPPGGELFF. CDR3 sequence (DNA): TGTGCTAGCAGCTTCGAAAGCGGACCCCCAGGCGGGGAGCTGTTTTTT.

The chain combines TRBV27 with TRBJ2-7; 7 positions match TRBD2. The CDR3 sequence is 15 residues long. J was trimmed by 4 bases and V by 5 bases; bases with no gene match: 11. Germline CDR1 and CDR2: MNHEY and SMNVEV (reference sequence). CDR3 bases: TGTGCCAGCAGTCGCTCCCGGGGGGAACGGTACGAGCAGTACTTC. Its protein product is CASSRSRGERYEQYF.

This chain connects TRBV4-1 to TRBJ2-7; 7 positions match TRBD2. The CDR3 has 16 residues. With V trimmed by 0 bases and J by 7 bases, 12 bases remained unmatched. Germline V CDR1 and CDR2: MGHRA, YSYEKL. The DNA of the CDR3 is TGCGCCAGCAGCCAAGATCTGACTAGCTGGGAGAAGGAGCAGTACTTC. Amino acids: CASSQDLTSWEKEQYF.

This clone was detected only a few times. The CDR3 nucleotides read TGCGCCAGCAGCTTAATGCTAGCGGGGGAGACAGATACGCAGTATTTT. It translates to CASSLMLAGETDTQYF. V usage is TRBV5-1 and J usage is TRBJ2-3, with 10 positions matching TRBD2. The CDR3 loop spans 16 amino acids. Germline V gives CDR1 SGHRS, CDR2 YFSETQ. V gave up 2 bases and J gave up 3 bases; unmatched junction bases: 6. The full variable domain, completed using reference TRBV5-1 and TRBJ2-3, is KAGVTQTPRYLIKTRGQQVTLSCSPISGHRSVSWYQQTPGQGLQFLFEYFSETQRNKGNFPGRFSGRQFSNSRSEMNVSTLELGDSALYLCASSLMLAGETDTQYFGPGTRLTVL.

This clone was counted a few times. The J gene is TRBJ1-2, the V gene TRBV28; TRBD1 might be the D (6 bases). CDR1 and CDR2 from the germline V gene are MDHEN and SYDVKM. This CDR3 spans 15 amino acids. Trimming pared 4 bases from V and 6 bases from J, leaving 18 bases between. CDR3 DNA sequence: TGTGCCAGCAGTTGGACAGATGGGCCTTCCCATGGCTACACCTTC. Protein product: CASSWTDGPSHGYTF.